The rows below give T cell receptor beta chains drawn from one sample of a study of T cell responses to AZD1222 COVID-19 vaccine. The data were produced by immunoSEQ multiplex PCR, yet TCRdb's version contains in-frame clones alone and is incomplete. The repertoire includes about 100,000 clones, around nine tenths of them detected once, and 2.8% sits in the top ten. The sequencing used peripheral blood, collected on day 0 of AZD1222 vaccination. These receptors originate from an adult in good health. The CDR3 runs from the conserved cysteine through the conserved F or W. Fields, in order: CDR3 protein, CDR3 DNA, clone size, D gene, J gene, CDR3 length, V gene. D genes are given only for firm matches. Clone size appears in some rows only: once, few, many, or a class for an expanded clone.

CASSRKGQGSHEQYF TGTGCCAGCAGTAGAAAGGGACAGGGTTCTCACGAGCAGTACTTC NA TRBD1 TRBJ2-7 15 TRBV6-5
CASSDGWVGYTF TGTGCCAGTAGTGACGGATGGGTGGGCTACACCTTC NA NA TRBJ1-2 12 TRBV19
CASSLTSQGNSPLHF TGTGCCAGCAGCTTAACAAGCCAGGGCAATTCACCCCTCCACTTT NA NA TRBJ1-6 15 TRBV7-3
CASSPPRTSRETQYF TGTGCCAGCTCACCACCGCGTACATCTAGAGAGACCCAGTACTTC NA NA TRBJ2-5 15 TRBV18
CASSLLRQGDSPLHF TGTGCCAGCAGCTTATTAAGGCAGGGGGACTCACCCCTCCACTTT NA TRBD1 TRBJ1-6 15 TRBV11-2
CASSNPGDNSPLHF TGTGCCAGTAGCAACCCGGGGGATAATTCACCCCTCCACTTT NA NA TRBJ1-6 14 TRBV19
CASSFGMGYGYTF TGTGCCAGCAGCTTCGGTATGGGGTATGGCTACACCTTC NA NA TRBJ1-2 13 TRBV7-2
CASSLEGGYSNQPQHF TGTGCCAGCAGCTTAGAAGGCGGCTATAGCAATCAGCCCCAGCATTTT NA NA TRBJ1-5 16 TRBV7-9
CAIRGGSGREAFF TGTGCCATCAGGGGGGGGTCTGGACGCGAAGCTTTCTTT NA NA TRBJ1-1 13 TRBV10-3
CASSQQGAETQYF TGTGCCAGCAGCCAACAGGGCGCAGAGACCCAGTACTTC NA NA TRBJ2-5 13 TRBV3-1/TRBV3-2
CASTKTPNYGYTF TGTGCCAGTACCAAGACACCTAACTATGGCTACACCTTC NA NA TRBJ1-2 13 TRBV19
CASSIGTGSLWVSEAFF TGTGCCAGTAGTATCGGGACAGGGTCTCTTTGGGTGTCTGAAGCTTTCTTT few TRBD1 TRBJ1-1 17 TRBV19
CASSHTANSGTDTQYF TGCGCCAGCAGCCACACCGCTAATAGTGGCACAGATACGCAGTATTTT NA NA TRBJ2-3 16 TRBV5-1
CASSFGSSYNEQFF TGTGCCAGCAGTTTTGGGAGCTCCTACAATGAGCAGTTCTTC NA NA TRBJ2-1 14 TRBV28
CSVTTGQVGYEQYF TGCAGCGTGACCACGGGACAGGTGGGATACGAGCAGTACTTC NA TRBD1 TRBJ2-7 14 TRBV29-1
CATSRAAGQPNEKLFF TGTGCCACCAGCAGAGCTGCGGGACAGCCTAATGAAAAACTGTTTTTT NA TRBD1 TRBJ1-4 16 TRBV15
CASRLPGYYGYTF TGCGCCAGCAGACTACCAGGGTACTATGGCTACACCTTC few NA TRBJ1-2 13 TRBV5-1
CASSGTPSGYTF TGCGCCAGCAGTGGGACCCCCTCCGGCTACACCTTC NA NA TRBJ1-2 12 TRBV10-2
CASSYNGGIYQPQHF TGTGCCAGCAGTTACAATGGGGGAATTTATCAGCCCCAGCATTTT NA NA TRBJ1-5 15 TRBV6-5
CASSQDRLAGVNEQFF TGCGCCAGCAGCCAAGATCGGCTAGCGGGGGTCAATGAGCAGTTCTTC NA TRBD2 TRBJ2-1 16 TRBV4-1
CASSQFSQTNTGELFF TGCGCCAGCAGCCAATTTAGCCAGACGAACACCGGGGAGCTGTTTTTT NA NA TRBJ2-2 16 TRBV4-3
CASNTGTGWNF TGTGCCAGCAATACAGGGACAGGGTGGAACTTC NA TRBD1 TRBJ2-7 11 TRBV28
CASGGATGGYEQYF TGTGCCAGCGGAGGGGCGACAGGGGGCTACGAGCAGTACTTC NA TRBD1 TRBJ2-7 14 TRBV28
CAWSSRTGWNSPLHF TGTGCCTGGAGTTCCCGGACAGGTTGGAATTCACCCCTCCACTTT NA TRBD1 TRBJ1-6 15 TRBV30
CASRGGGGDTGELFF TGTGCCAGCAGAGGCGGGGGGGGAGACACCGGGGAGCTGTTTTTT NA TRBD2 TRBJ2-2 15 TRBV6-5
CASTKAGAFQETQYF TGCGCCAGCACAAAGGCGGGGGCATTCCAAGAGACCCAGTACTTC NA NA TRBJ2-5 15 TRBV5-1
CASSMAGYEQYF TGTGCCAGTAGTATGGCAGGCTACGAGCAGTACTTC NA NA TRBJ2-7 12 TRBV19
CASSDSRDSRLKLFF TGTGCCAGCAGCGACTCCCGGGACAGCCGATTGAAACTGTTTTTT NA TRBD1 TRBJ1-4 15 TRBV5-4
CASSPRAYYGYTF TGTGCCAGTAGTCCGCGGGCGTACTATGGCTACACCTTC NA NA TRBJ1-2 13 TRBV27
CASSIAQERGPQHF TGTGCCAGTAGTATCGCCCAGGAGAGAGGCCCCCAGCATTTT NA NA TRBJ1-5 14 TRBV19
CASRRQGTTGELFF TGCGCCAGCCGGAGACAGGGTACCACCGGGGAGCTGTTTTTT NA TRBD1 TRBJ2-2 14 TRBV5-1
CASAVGTFPEQYF TGTGCTAGTGCGGTAGGGACTTTCCCCGAGCAGTACTTC NA NA TRBJ2-7 13 TRBV12-5
CAWSTTWGGYTF TGTGCCTGGAGTACCACTTGGGGGGGCTACACCTTC NA NA TRBJ1-2 12 TRBV30
CASSETGYGYTF TGTGCCAGCAGCGAAACAGGCTATGGCTACACCTTC NA NA TRBJ1-2 12 TRBV9
CASSSPSITAKLFF TGTGCCAGTAGTTCCCCGTCCATTACGGCGAAACTGTTTTTT NA NA TRBJ1-4 14 TRBV19
CASSLGWLDEQYF TGTGCCAGCAGCTTGGGGTGGCTAGACGAGCAGTACTTC NA NA TRBJ2-7 13 TRBV7-2
CATQNQGWTGELFF TGTGCCACCCAGAACCAGGGGTGGACCGGGGAGCTGTTTTTT once NA TRBJ2-2 14 TRBV19
CASSLIAPTYGYTF TGCGCCAGCAGCTTAATCGCTCCGACCTATGGCTACACCTTC NA NA TRBJ1-2 14 TRBV5-1
CASSQEDYRGQVTDTQYF TGTGCCAGCAGCCAGGAAGATTACAGGGGGCAAGTCACAGATACGCAGTATTTT NA TRBD1 TRBJ2-3 18 TRBV3-1/TRBV3-2
CASSEGLHSGNTIYF TGTGCCAGCAGCGAGGGTTTGCACTCTGGAAACACCATATATTTT NA NA TRBJ1-3 15 TRBV9
CASSQRPTSGGYNEQFF TGTGCCAGCAGCCAACGGCCCACTAGCGGGGGGTACAATGAGCAGTTCTTC NA TRBD2 TRBJ2-1 17 TRBV7-8
CASRRDEKLFF TGTGCCAGCAGAAGGGACGAAAAACTGTTTTTT NA NA TRBJ1-4 11 TRBV3-1/TRBV3-2
CASSSTGRGNIYF TGTGCCAGCAGCTCCACCGGTCGGGGGAACATATATTTT NA NA TRBJ1-3 13 TRBV7-9
CASSLQTGNSPLHF TGTGCCAGCAGTCTTCAGACGGGTAATTCACCCCTCCACTTT few NA TRBJ1-6 14 TRBV7-2
CASSWGNTEAFF TGTGCCAGCAGCTGGGGGAACACTGAAGCTTTCTTT NA NA TRBJ1-1 12 TRBV7-3
CASKPSNTGELFF TGTGCCAGTAAGCCTTCGAACACCGGGGAGCTGTTTTTT few NA TRBJ2-2 13 TRBV19
CATSRDNPANYGYTF TGTGCCACCAGCAGAGATAATCCGGCTAACTATGGCTACACCTTC NA NA TRBJ1-2 15 TRBV15
CASSQVSSGAWGYTF TGCGCCAGCAGCCAAGTTTCCTCAGGGGCCTGGGGCTACACCTTC NA NA TRBJ1-2 15 TRBV4-3
CASRLGQSTNEKLFF TGTGCCAGCAGACTCGGACAGTCAACTAATGAAAAACTGTTTTTT NA NA TRBJ1-4 15 TRBV2
CASSLEGQPQHF TGTGCCAGCAGCTTAGAGGGTCAGCCCCAGCATTTT NA NA TRBJ1-5 12 TRBV7-9
CASSPYRVDQPQHF TGTGCCAGCAGCCCGTACAGGGTAGATCAGCCCCAGCATTTT NA NA TRBJ1-5 14 TRBV7-2
CASLPGGLALSSYEQYF TGTGCCAGCCTACCGGGCGGACTAGCCCTAAGCTCCTACGAGCAGTACTTC NA TRBD2 TRBJ2-7 17 TRBV28
CASSLDRGLGDTQYF TGTGCCAGCAGCTTAGACAGGGGGCTGGGAGATACGCAGTATTTT NA TRBD1 TRBJ2-3 15 TRBV6-5
CASLPSYNSPLHF TGTGCCAGCCTTCCCAGTTATAATTCACCCCTCCACTTT NA NA TRBJ1-6 13 TRBV7-9
CASSIRGRGLGYTF TGCGCCAGCAGCATCAGGGGCAGGGGGCTTGGCTACACCTTC NA TRBD1 TRBJ1-2 14 TRBV4-3
CASSLAGAFATNEKLFF TGCGCCAGCAGCTTGGCGGGAGCCTTTGCAACTAATGAAAAACTGTTTTTT NA NA TRBJ1-4 17 TRBV5-1
CASRGGRSSGNTIYF TGTGCCAGTAGAGGGGGACGGTCCTCTGGAAACACCATATATTTT NA NA TRBJ1-3 15 TRBV19
CASVQTYRETQYF TGTGCCAGCGTTCAGACATACAGAGAGACCCAGTACTTC NA NA TRBJ2-5 13 TRBV2